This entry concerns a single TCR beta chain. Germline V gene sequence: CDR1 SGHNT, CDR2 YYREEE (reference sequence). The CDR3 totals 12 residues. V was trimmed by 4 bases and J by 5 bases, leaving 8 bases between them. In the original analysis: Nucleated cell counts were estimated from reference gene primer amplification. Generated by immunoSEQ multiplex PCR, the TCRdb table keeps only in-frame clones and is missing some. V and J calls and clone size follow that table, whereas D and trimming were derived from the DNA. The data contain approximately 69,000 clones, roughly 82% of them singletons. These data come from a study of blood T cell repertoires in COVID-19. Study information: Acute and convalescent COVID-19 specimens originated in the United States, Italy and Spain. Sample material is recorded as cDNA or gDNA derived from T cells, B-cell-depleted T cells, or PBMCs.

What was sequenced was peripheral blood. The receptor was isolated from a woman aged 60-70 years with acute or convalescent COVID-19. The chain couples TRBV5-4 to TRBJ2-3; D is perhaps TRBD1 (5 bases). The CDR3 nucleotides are TGTGCCAGCAGCCCGCAGGGAGATACGCAGTATTTT. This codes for CASSPQGDTQYF.